These T cell receptor beta chains were read from a single sample in a study of blood T cell repertoires in COVID-19. Libraries were prepared by immunoSEQ multiplex PCR; TCRdb keeps only in-frame clonotypes and omits some of them. Of some 180,000 clones listed, around 88% are singletons. The sequenced sample was peripheral blood. The receptors here all came from a woman in her 70s who had recovered from COVID-19. CDR3s include the opening cysteine and the closing phenylalanine or tryptophan. D genes are given only for firm matches. Not all rows give a size; the values are once, few, many and, for expanded clones, a class.

length: 15
J: TRBJ1-4
D: -
V: TRBV7-2
size: -
CDR3: CASSPRGGRNEKLFF
DNA: TGTGCCAGCAGCCCACGGGGGGGGAGGAATGAAAAACTGTTTTTT

length: 14
J: TRBJ2-1
D: -
V: TRBV15
size: -
CDR3: CATRRRADYNEQFF
DNA: TGTGCCACCCGGCGGAGGGCCGACTACAATGAGCAGTTCTTC

length: 15
J: TRBJ1-2
D: -
V: TRBV28
size: once
CDR3: CASSLWRGDYYGYTF
DNA: TGTGCCAGCAGTTTATGGCGGGGCGACTACTATGGCTACACCTTC

length: 15
J: TRBJ1-4
D: -
V: TRBV5-5
size: once
CDR3: CASSARTAHNEKLFF
DNA: TGTGCCAGCAGCGCCCGGACAGCCCATAATGAAAAACTGTTTTTT

length: 18
J: TRBJ2-3
D: TRBD2
V: TRBV3-1/TRBV3-2
size: -
CDR3: CASSQGVTSGRIGDTQYF
DNA: TGTGCCAGCAGCCAAGGCGTGACTAGCGGGAGGATTGGAGATACGCAGTATTTT

length: 14
J: TRBJ2-4
D: TRBD2
V: TRBV5-1
size: -
CDR3: CASTRGVGGNIQYF
DNA: TGCGCCAGCACCCGGGGGGTTGGGGGAAACATTCAGTACTTC

length: 17
J: TRBJ2-1
D: -
V: TRBV7-9
size: -
CDR3: CASSSGGGRSSYNEQFF
DNA: TGTGCCAGCAGCTCCGGAGGGGGCCGAAGCTCCTACAATGAGCAGTTCTTC

length: 14
J: TRBJ2-7
D: TRBD1
V: TRBV18
size: -
CDR3: CASSPGQGGAEQYF
DNA: TGTGCCAGCTCACCCGGACAGGGTGGGGCCGAGCAGTACTTC

length: 13
J: TRBJ2-7
D: -
V: TRBV20-1
size: -
CDR3: CSASVGHSYEQYF
DNA: TGCAGTGCTAGTGTGGGACACTCCTACGAGCAGTACTTC

length: 12
J: TRBJ1-1
D: -
V: TRBV3-1/TRBV3-2
size: -
CDR3: CASSRGRTEAFF
DNA: TGTGCCAGCAGCCGGGGGAGGACTGAAGCTTTCTTT

length: 16
J: TRBJ1-3
D: -
V: TRBV7-7
size: -
CDR3: CASSPARGAPGNTIYF
DNA: TGTGCTAGCAGCCCAGCCCGGGGGGCCCCTGGAAACACCATATATTTT

length: 16
J: TRBJ1-2
D: -
V: TRBV3-1/TRBV3-2
size: -
CDR3: CASSPRPGGGSYGYTF
DNA: TGTGCCAGCAGCCCTCGCCCGGGGGGGGGTAGCTATGGCTACACCTTC

length: 15
J: TRBJ2-5
D: -
V: TRBV14
size: -
CDR3: CASAPQGPYQETQYF
DNA: TGTGCCAGCGCCCCCCAGGGCCCGTACCAAGAGACCCAGTACTTC

length: 14
J: TRBJ1-2
D: TRBD1
V: TRBV30
size: -
CDR3: CAWARQGRYSGYTF
DNA: TGTGCCTGGGCCCGACAGGGGAGGTACTCTGGCTACACCTTC

length: 15
J: TRBJ2-1
D: TRBD1
V: TRBV30
size: -
CDR3: CAWSTGQGSGDEQFF
DNA: TGTGCCTGGAGTACCGGACAGGGGTCCGGGGATGAGCAGTTCTTC

length: 15
J: TRBJ2-3
D: TRBD2
V: TRBV28
size: -
CDR3: CASSHSGSWTDTQYF
DNA: TGTGCCAGCAGTCATAGCGGGAGTTGGACAGATACGCAGTATTTT

length: 15
J: TRBJ1-2
D: -
V: TRBV7-8
size: few
CDR3: CASSLDQGTPYGYTF
DNA: TGTGCCAGCAGCTTAGACCAGGGGACGCCCTATGGCTACACCTTC

length: 13
J: TRBJ1-2
D: -
V: TRBV2
size: -
CDR3: CASSEMGHYGYTF
DNA: TGTGCCAGCAGTGAAATGGGGCACTATGGCTACACCTTC

length: 14
J: TRBJ2-1
D: -
V: TRBV6-2/TRBV6-3
size: few
CDR3: CASSYMEAYNEQFF
DNA: TGTGCCAGCAGTTACATGGAGGCCTACAATGAGCAGTTCTTC

length: 14
J: TRBJ2-5
D: -
V: TRBV7-3
size: once
CDR3: CASSSRDIGETQYF
DNA: TGTGCCAGCAGCTCCAGGGACATTGGAGAGACCCAGTACTTC

length: 15
J: TRBJ2-2
D: -
V: TRBV7-9
size: -
CDR3: CASTGGAVLTGELFF
DNA: TGTGCCAGCACAGGGGGGGCCGTTTTGACCGGGGAGCTGTTTTTT

length: 14
J: TRBJ1-6
D: TRBD1
V: TRBV10-3
size: -
CDR3: CANRDRANNSPLHF
DNA: TGTGCCAACCGGGACAGGGCTAATAATTCACCCCTCCACTTT

length: 14
J: TRBJ1-1
D: -
V: TRBV5-1
size: -
CDR3: CASSLGVENPEAFF
DNA: TGCGCCAGCAGCTTGGGGGTGGAGAACCCTGAAGCTTTCTTT

length: 12
J: TRBJ2-7
D: -
V: TRBV18
size: few
CDR3: CASSPPVAKQYF
DNA: TGTGCCAGCTCACCACCGGTAGCCAAGCAGTACTTC

length: 15
J: TRBJ2-2
D: TRBD1
V: TRBV5-4
size: -
CDR3: CASSPGGANTGELFF
DNA: TGTGCCAGCAGCCCAGGGGGCGCGAACACCGGGGAGCTGTTTTTT

length: 14
J: TRBJ2-1
D: TRBD2
V: TRBV5-4
size: -
CDR3: CASSLGPGGNEQFF
DNA: TGTGCCAGCAGCTTGGGTCCGGGGGGCAATGAGCAGTTCTTC

length: 14
J: TRBJ2-3
D: -
V: TRBV4-3
size: -
CDR3: CASSQGRPADTQYF
DNA: TGCGCCAGCAGCCAAGGGCGGCCCGCAGATACGCAGTATTTT

length: 12
J: TRBJ2-1
D: -
V: TRBV11-2
size: -
CDR3: CASSLDSPEQFF
DNA: TGTGCCAGCAGCTTAGATAGTCCTGAGCAGTTCTTC

length: 15
J: TRBJ2-3
D: TRBD2
V: TRBV20-1
size: -
CDR3: CSASRASGTTDTQYF
DNA: TGCAGTGCTAGTAGGGCTAGCGGAACCACAGATACGCAGTATTTT

length: 14
J: TRBJ2-1
D: -
V: TRBV5-1
size: -
CDR3: CASSFGGFDNEQFF
DNA: TGCGCCAGCAGCTTCGGGGGTTTCGACAATGAGCAGTTCTTC

length: 18
J: TRBJ2-6
D: TRBD2
V: TRBV7-9
size: -
CDR3: CASSLRGDYHSGANVLTF
DNA: TGTGCCAGCAGCTTACGAGGGGACTACCACTCTGGGGCCAACGTCCTGACTTTC